A selection of T cell receptor beta chains follows, all from one sample in a study of T cells after yellow fever vaccination. TCRdb ran MiXCR on the 5' RACE reads and lists one entry per CDR3 protein. Here the sample spans around 340,000 distinct CDR3 sequences, over 8% being singletons. The input for sequencing was PBMCs, taken on the day of the first yellow fever vaccination. The receptors stem from a man aged 18 to 29 who received the YFV17D yellow fever vaccine. Each CDR3 is given with its conserved first and last residue. A D gene is named only where the DNA matches it firmly. Clone size is stated in some rows and not others, as once, few, many or a class when expanded.

>TRBJ2-1|.|15|.|TRBV19
TGTGCCAGTAGGAGGGCGGGGGCCTCCTACAATGAGCAGTTCTTC
CASRRAGASYNEQFF
>TRBJ2-1|many|16|TRBD2|TRBV4-2
TGTGCCAGCAGCCAAGAAACCGGGACTATCTACAATGAGCAGTTCTTC
CASSQETGTIYNEQFF
>TRBJ2-1|.|15|TRBD1|TRBV6-5
TGTGCCAGCAGTTCGTCCTTCGGGACAGGCAATGAGCAGTTCTTC
CASSSSFGTGNEQFF
>TRBJ2-3|few|15|.|TRBV21-1
TGTGCCAGCACCTCAAATAACAGGGCCCCAGATACGCAGTATTTT
CASTSNNRAPDTQYF
>TRBJ2-3|few|16|TRBD2|TRBV4-2
TGTGCCAGCAGCCAACTCGGACTAGCGGCCACAGATACGCAGTATTTT
CASSQLGLAATDTQYF
>TRBJ2-7|many|15|.|TRBV7-3
TGTGCCAGCAGCTTACGGGGCCAGCAACCGTACGAGCAGTACTTC
CASSLRGQQPYEQYF
>TRBJ2-1|.|15|.|TRBV6-2/TRBV6-3
TGTGCCAGCTCTCCCAGCGGGTCCGCCTACAATGAGCAGTTCTTC
CASSPSGSAYNEQFF
>TRBJ1-3|.|15|.|TRBV18
TGTGCCAGCTGCTTTGGAGGGGCGGCTGGAAACACCATATATTTT
CASCFGGAAGNTIYF
>TRBJ1-5|.|14|TRBD1|TRBV7-2
TGTGCCAGCAGCCTCGAGGGGGCGAGGCGGCCCCAGCATTTT
CASSLEGARRPQHF
>TRBJ2-1|.|15|.|TRBV15
TGTGCCACCAGCAGGAGGGAACAGGGATCTAATGAGCAGTTCTTC
CATSRREQGSNEQFF
>TRBJ1-2|.|13|.|TRBV4-3
TGCGCCAGCAGCCAAGAAAAGGGGCAGGGCTACACCTTC
CASSQEKGQGYTF
>TRBJ1-1|many|14|.|TRBV6-1
TGTGCCAGCAGCCAACGGACGGGGAACACTGAAGCTTTCTTT
CASSQRTGNTEAFF
>TRBJ2-4|.|17|.|TRBV5-6
TGTGCCAGCAGCTTGTCCTACGCAAGGGGGGCCAAAAACATTCAGTACTTC
CASSLSYARGAKNIQYF
>TRBJ2-2|.|16|.|TRBV3-1
TGTGCCAGCAGCCCCCGGACAGACACGAACACCGGGGAGCTGTTTTTT
CASSPRTDTNTGELFF
>TRBJ1-6|.|16|.|TRBV6-5
TGTGCCAGCAGTTCCCCTATACAGGGTATGAATTCACCCCTCCACTTT
CASSSPIQGMNSPLHF
>TRBJ1-6|few|16|.|TRBV5-1
TGCGCCAGCAGCTTGGAATCCGGTACCCATAGTTCACCCCTCCACTTT
CASSLESGTHSSPLHF
>TRBJ1-1|few|13|.|TRBV18
TGTGCCAGCTCAACCCTGGGGGGCACTGAAGCTTTCTTT
CASSTLGGTEAFF
>TRBJ2-2|many|13|.|TRBV27
TGTGCCAGCAGTCCCGTTAACACCGGGGAGCTGTTTTTT
CASSPVNTGELFF
>TRBJ2-1|.|15|.|TRBV5-1
TGCGCCAGCAGCTTGACAGCGCTATCACAGAATGAGCTGTTCTTC
CASSLTALSQNELFF
>TRBJ1-5|few|18|.|TRBV5-5
TGTGCCAGCAGCTTGGCCCCGTACGGGCGCGGGAGCAATCAGCCCCAGCATTTT
CASSLAPYGRGSNQPQHF
>TRBJ2-1|many|16|TRBD2|TRBV12-3/TRBV12-4
TGTGCCAGCAGTTTAAGGGGCGGGGGGGCCCACAATGAGCAGTTCTTC
CASSLRGGGAHNEQFF
>TRBJ2-7|many|15|TRBD1|TRBV7-2
TGTGCCAGCAGCTTAGTCACAGGGGGCTCCTACGAGCAGTACTTC
CASSLVTGGSYEQYF
>TRBJ1-6|many|16|.|TRBV5-5
TGTGCCAGCAGCTTGGCTCGGGGGCGCGGCGAGTCACCCCTCCACTTT
CASSLARGRGESPLHF
>TRBJ2-3|few|15|.|TRBV5-1
TGCGCCAGCAGCTTGGAATGGGGGGCAAGAGATACGCAGTATTTT
CASSLEWGARDTQYF
>TRBJ2-3|few|16|.|TRBV27
TGTGCCAGCAGCCGTGAGATTAGGTCTTTCACAGATACGCAGTATTTT
CASSREIRSFTDTQYF
>TRBJ2-1|many|14|.|TRBV28
TGTGCCAGCAGTTTTCAGCGACTAGACTTCGGGCAGTTCTTC
CASSFQRLDFGQFF
>TRBJ2-1|.|13|TRBD1|TRBV6-5
TGTGCCAGCAGTTGGGGGACAGACAATGAGCAGTTCTTC
CASSWGTDNEQFF
>TRBJ2-4|.|19|.|TRBV4-3
TGCGCCAGCAGCCAAGATCCCCCGGACGGCAGACTAGCCAAAAACATTCAGTACTTC
CASSQDPPDGRLAKNIQYF
>TRBJ2-4|few|18|TRBD2|TRBV18
TGTGCCAGCTCACCGCCACCTCATGGACTAGCGGGAGAGAACATTCAGTACTTC
CASSPPPHGLAGENIQYF
>TRBJ1-1|few|13|TRBD1|TRBV12-3/TRBV12-4
TGTGCCAGCAGGTCGACAGGGGTGGCTGAAGCTTTCTTT
CASRSTGVAEAFF
>TRBJ1-1|many|15|.|TRBV4-3
TGCGCCAGCAGCCTCCTAGGTGGGGGCAAAACTGAAGCTTTCTTT
CASSLLGGGKTEAFF
>TRBJ1-5|.|13|.|TRBV6-2/TRBV6-3
TGTGCCACCCAAGATCGGGGCAATCAGCCCCAGCATTTT
CATQDRGNQPQHF
>TRBJ1-1|.|15|.|TRBV6-5
TGTGCCAGCAGTTACTCTAAGACGGGGAACACTGAAGCTTTCTTT
CASSYSKTGNTEAFF
>TRBJ2-7|many|13|.|TRBV6-5
TGTGCCAGCAGCTACGACAGCTCCTACGAGCAGTACTTC
CASSYDSSYEQYF
>TRBJ1-2|few|13|TRBD1|TRBV6-1
TGTGCCACCCGGGACAGGGGGCGCGGGGGCTACACCTTC
CATRDRGRGGYTF
>TRBJ2-6|.|15|.|TRBV19
TGTGCCAGTACTTCTCCGGTTTCTGGGGCCAACGTCCTGACTTTC
CASTSPVSGANVLTF
>TRBJ1-6|.|15|.|TRBV28
TGTGCCAGCGCCTCCCCTCGATCGAATAATTCACCCCTCCACTTT
CASASPRSNNSPLHF
>TRBJ1-4|.|15|.|TRBV7-9
TGTGCCAGCAGCTTACCTGGTAGAGAAGATCTAAAACTGTTTTTT
CASSLPGREDLKLFF
>TRBJ1-5|many|12|.|TRBV20-1
TGCAGTGCTAGCGGGGGGAATCAGCCCCAGCATTTT
CSASGGNQPQHF
>TRBJ1-1|.|16|.|TRBV18
TGTGCCAGCTCACCAAATGAGGGTGGCAGGGAAGAATCAGCTTTCTTT
CASSPNEGGREESAFF
>TRBJ2-6|few|17|TRBD2|TRBV7-2
TGTGCCAGCAGCGTAGCGGGGGCAAGCTCTGGGGCCAACGTCCTGACTTTC
CASSVAGASSGANVLTF
>TRBJ1-3|few|18|.|TRBV6-4
TGTGCCAGCAGTGACCTCATCAAGGAAGGCCCTAATGGAAACACCATATATTTT
CASSDLIKEGPNGNTIYF
>TRBJ1-1|few|17|.|TRBV7-6
TGTGCCAGCAGCTTAGCAGGCCCCGGGACACTGAACACTGAAGCTTTCTTT
CASSLAGPGTLNTEAFF
>TRBJ2-5|.|13|.|TRBV5-1
TGCGCCAGCAGCTTAACGGGGGACGAGACCCAGTACTTC
CASSLTGDETQYF
>TRBJ2-7|few|16|TRBD1|TRBV5-1
TGCGCCAGCAGCTTGAGAAGGGACAGGGGATCCTACGAGCAGTACTTC
CASSLRRDRGSYEQYF
>TRBJ1-5|.|14|TRBD1|TRBV19
TGTGCCAGTAAACGGACAGGGAACAATCAGCCCCAGCATTTT
CASKRTGNNQPQHF
>TRBJ2-2|many|15|TRBD2|TRBV7-2
TGTGCCAGCAGTAGAGGGGACTACAACACCGGGGAGCTGTTTTTT
CASSRGDYNTGELFF